The following is a T cell receptor beta chain sequence with its context. Antigen specificity is unknown. Trimming cost V 6 bases and J 5 bases; bases outside gene matches: 5. Germline V gene data show CDR1 as ENHRY and CDR2 as SYGVKD. This CDR3 spans 14 amino acids. The sample is drawn from a study of T cell responses to AZD1222 COVID-19 vaccine. The study's findings and limits: Breadth and depth of Spike-specific TCRs rose after two AZD1222 doses. Most donors were white British, females outnumbered males, and clonal diversity was possibly underestimated.

Repertoires were generated with immunoSEQ multiplex PCR, while TCRdb's copy carries only in-frame clones and drops some. The data hold 85,000 to 90,000 clones, with under 95% observed a single time. The V gene is TRBV10-3, the J gene TRBJ1-5; TRBD1 matches 9 bases. The specimen comprised peripheral blood, sampled on day 0 of MenACWY control vaccination. The clonotype was recovered from an adult in good health. The CDR3 nucleotides are TGTGCCATCAGAGAACAGGGGGCGCATCAGCCCCAGCATTTT. Protein product: CAIREQGAHQPQHF.